Below, one TCR beta chain is given with its context. This clonotype was detected many times. The antigen it binds to is not known. One base away there is no much larger clone; base qualities are not given. This sample is drawn from a study of post-analysis software for immune sequencing data (dated by TCRdb to between 2015 and 2017). Regarding the research as a whole: Relapsing-remitting, secondary progressive and progressive-relapsing multiple sclerosis were recorded as disease courses, and subtype annotation was lacking for some patients. The patient repertoires were set against eleven to twelve previously published healthy control repertoires from donors whose ages ranged from roughly 6 to 27 years. A subset of samples was prepared in parallel using single-end sample barcoding, then pooled and co-amplified after Illumina adapter ligation.

Summary of the overall study and its limitations: Direct clustering with F measure showed strong co-clustering of samples prepared in the same batch, prompting a batch-effect correction. Multiple sclerosis patients had significantly lower normalized Chao1 diversity than controls, a result that suggests substantial peripheral T-cell clonal expansion. The control group was slightly older than the multiple sclerosis patient group. Significantly higher frequencies in patients than in controls were found for roughly 5 TRBV segments, including TRBV5-6, TRBV5-1 and TRBV20-1.

To demonstrate the VDJtools post-analysis software, TCR beta repertoires were profiled from the peripheral blood of more than 10 young patients with multiple sclerosis. The patients with multiple sclerosis were children and adolescents between roughly 6 and 16 years of age. As encoded in the germline V gene (reference sequence), CDR1 is SEHNR while CDR2 is FQNEAQ. There are 15 amino acids in the CDR3, from cysteine to phenylalanine inclusive. Only the CDR3 region is kept as DNA, spanning 45 bases read in frame from base 1. V is clipped by 5 bases and J by 0 bases, and the sequence between their germline boundaries is 11 bases long. Libraries were constructed by PCR. The listed sequencing device is Illumina HiSeq 2500. Unique molecular identifiers were incorporated into TCR beta cDNA libraries to reduce PCR and sequencing biases. Approximately 500,000 cDNA molecules were obtained per 1 to 10 million input T cells, so each molecule approximated one T cell. The patient libraries were prepared and sequenced with the same protocol used for the earlier healthy control dataset. Samples belonging to the same batch were prepared together, multiplexed and sequenced on a shared HiSeq lane. As for the original processing: MIGEC was used to process the raw barcoded reads, and molecular identifier groups with only a single read were discarded before consensus assembly and CDR3 extraction. Clonotype tables were post-analysed with VDJtools, normalizing diversity by down-sampling all datasets to the smallest sample size. To correct batch-related cross-sample contamination, repertoire overlap clustering matched CDR3 amino acid sequences but not nucleotide sequences. TCRdb reprocessing: public reads trimmed at Q25 with fastp, clones called with MiXCR, in-frame beta chains kept. When rows share a CDR3 protein, they turn into one entry using the most common DNA and genes. Here the V and J calls rest on TCRdb's processing, not on the authors' analysis. The sample table shows a few hundred thousand distinct CDR3 sequences, and roughly a third are seen once. The ten largest clones capture less than 6% of the sample.

The TCR originated in a girl aged 10 to 17 with multiple sclerosis. The chain joins TRBV7-9 to TRBJ1-5; the D gene is unclear. The sequenced sample was blood. The sequence in DNA is TGTGCCAGCAGCAAGGCCGGAGGTAGCAATCAGCCCCAGCATTTT. Translated, it gives CASSKAGGSNQPQHF. Reference TRBV7-9 and TRBJ1-5 proteins supply the regions before and after the CDR3; the full variable domain is: DTGVSQNPRHKITKRGQNVTFRCDPISEHNRLYWYRQTLGQGPEFLTYFQNEAQLEKSRLLSDRFSAERPKGSFSTLEIQRTEQGDSAMYLCASSKAGGSNQPQHFGDGTRLSIL.